Presented here are 22 T cell receptor beta chains from one specimen sequenced in a study of response to subunit inactivated influenza vaccine (dated by TCRdb to between 2018 and 2020). Library method: RT-PCR. The sample was run on an Illumina HiSeq 2500. TCRdb reran the public reads through fastp at Q25 and MiXCR, keeping productive beta chains. CDR3 protein sequences are deduplicated, and each keeps its most common genes and DNA. The sample table records approximately 490,000 distinct CDR3 sequences; roughly 7.6% of these occur just once. The top ten hold roughly 13% of the sample. The sample in question was PBMCs from blood, obtained approximately 25 months after vaccination. The receptors shown here come from a man in his fifties or sixties who received an inactivated influenza vaccine. Donor details come from another sample of the same person, matched by shared clones.

J is TRBJ2-3 and V is TRBV20-1; a possible D gene is TRBD2 (6 bases). The germline gives CDR1 DFQATT, CDR2 SNEGSKA (reference sequence). CDR3 size: 14 residues. The ends were cut back, 6 bases at V and 8 bases at J, with 21 bases in the middle. CDR3 region: CSATTRPGKPTQYF. The DNA of the CDR3 is TGCAGTGCGACGACTAGACCAGGCAAACCTACGCAGTATTTT.

Worth noting for this clonotype: Compared with germline, one end of the junction differs, possibly owing to a read error. V usage is TRBV10-2 and J usage is TRBJ2-1; D might be TRBD2 (7 bases). The CDR3 is 15 amino acids. Germline loops: CDR1 WSHSY, CDR2 SAAADI. This CDR3 reads CASGEKRGGSNEQFF. CDR3 coding DNA: TGCGCCAGCGGTGAGAAGAGGGGGGGCTCCAATGAGCAGTTCTTC.

This clonotype was counted only a few times. V is TRBV7-9 and J is TRBJ2-1; 7 bases line up with TRBD2. The length of the CDR3 is 15 residues. The germline CDR1 and CDR2 sequences are SEHNR and FQNEAQ (reference sequence). Losses at the gene ends were 5 bases for V and 8 bases for J; bases not matched to a gene: 12. The CDR3 nucleotides read TGTGCCAGCAGCCTCTTAGGGACTATTGGGCATGAGCAGTTCTTC. Encoded protein: CASSLLGTIGHEQFF.

There are a few counts of this clonotype. The J gene is TRBJ2-3, the V gene TRBV20-1, with D possibly matching TRBD1 (5 bases). V gave up 6 bases and J gave up 6 bases, with 13 bases separating them. CDR1 is DFQATT, CDR2 SNEGSKA, per germline (reference sequence). There are 12 residues in the CDR3. CDR3 in DNA: TGCAGTGCCCCAGGGCAGAGGGATACGCAGTATTTT. Translating gives CSAPGQRDTQYF.

This clonotype has a single count. V usage is TRBV19 and J usage is TRBJ2-7, with D tentatively TRBD1 (6 bases). Germline V gives CDR1 LNHDA, CDR2 SQIVND (reference sequence). V shed 3 bases and J shed 0 bases, with 15 bases lying between them. This CDR3 has 16 amino acids. Here the CDR3 DNA reads TGTGCCAGTAGTATTTTTGCAGGGGCAAGCTCCTACGAGCAGTACTTC. Protein sequence: CASSIFAGASSYEQYF.

V usage is TRBV5-6 and J usage is TRBJ2-1; the D gene is possibly TRBD2 (5 bases). Germline loops: CDR1 SGHDT, CDR2 YYEEEE. The CDR3 loop spans 13 amino acids. Trimming left V 1 base short and J 10 bases short, with 12 bases between. The CDR3 DNA reads as TGTGCCAGCAGCTTGATGCGGGCCAGGGAGCAGTTCTTC. Translated: CASSLMRAREQFF. The whole variable domain, remainder taken from reference TRBV5-6 and TRBJ2-1, is DAGVTQSPTHLIKTRGQQVTLRCSPKSGHDTVSWYQQALGQGPQFIFQYYEEEERQRGNFPDRFSGHQFPNYSSELNVNALLLGDSALYLCASSLMRAREQFFGPGTRLTVL.

There are a few counts of this clonotype. The gene calls are TRBV5-5 and TRBJ1-5; D remains ambiguous. The CDR3 sequence is 14 residues long. In germline, CDR1 is SGHKS, CDR2 YYEKEE (reference sequence). Trimming left V 0 bases short and J 1 base short, with 5 bases between. The chain's CDR3 is CASSLANSNQPQHF. CDR3 sequence (DNA): TGTGCCAGCAGCTTGGCGAACAGCAATCAGCCCCAGCATTTT.

This clonotype was observed a few times. The chain combines TRBV10-3 with TRBJ2-5; 11 bases fit TRBD2. Germline V gene sequence: CDR1 ENHRY, CDR2 SYGVKD. The V and J ends lost 10 bases and 2 bases, in that order; junction bases with no gene match: 6. CDR3 length: 14 residues. The CDR3 bases are TGTGCCAGCTCTAGCGGGGGGCCACAAGAGACCCAGTACTTC. This encodes CASSSGGPQETQYF.

This clonotype was counted only a few times. This chain connects TRBV5-1 to TRBJ2-5, with D perhaps matching TRBD1 (6 bases). This CDR3 is built from 13 residues. Per germline, CDR1 SGHRS and CDR2 YFSETQ. Trimming took off 4 bases at V and 5 bases at J, with 12 bases between the two ends. Here the CDR3 reads CASSEGQGETQYF. The CDR3 coding sequence is TGCGCCAGCAGCGAGGGACAAGGGGAGACCCAGTACTTC.

This sequence joins TRBV29-1 and TRBJ2-5, with no clear D. The V gene lost 5 bases and the J gene lost 2 bases, with 9 bases spanning the gap. This CDR3 comprises 12 residues. CDR1 is SQVTM, CDR2 ANQGSEA, per germline. CDR3 sequence (DNA): TGCAGCGTTTGGCCAGGACAAGAGACCCAGTACTTC. Translated, it gives CSVWPGQETQYF.

Only a few counts were recorded for this clonotype. V gene TRBV7-9 combines with J gene TRBJ2-3; the match to TRBD2 covers 8 bases. CDR3 length equals 15 residues. Germline V gene sequence: CDR1 SEHNR, CDR2 FQNEAQ (reference sequence). The V and J ends lost 0 bases and 5 bases, in that order; junction bases with no gene match: 4. The CDR3 DNA is TGTGCCAGCAGCTTAGCAGCGGGAGATTTAGATACGCAGTATTTT. Translation gives CASSLAAGDLDTQYF.

V is TRBV29-1 and J is TRBJ2-1; perhaps D is TRBD1 or TRBD2 (5 bases each). This CDR3 contains 14 residues. From germline, CDR1 is SQVTM and CDR2 ANQGSEA. V lost 4 bases and J 8 bases, leaving 18 bases between the germline ends. The CDR3 loop is CSVASTRGWDEQFF. The CDR3 DNA reads as TGCAGCGTTGCTTCCACGAGGGGCTGGGATGAGCAGTTCTTC.

This clonotype was counted only a few times. J is TRBJ1-3 and V is TRBV29-1, with 8 bases matching TRBD1. Germline CDR1 SQVTM, CDR2 ANQGSEA. The trim removed 5 bases at V and 2 bases at J, leaving 8 bases unmatched. The CDR3 sequence is 15 residues long. CDR3 in amino acids: CSVQDRADTGNTIYF. The CDR3 nucleotides are TGCAGCGTTCAGGACAGGGCTGATACTGGAAACACCATATATTTT.

The chain carries TRBV5-1 and TRBJ1-3; 10 bases are a match to TRBD1. CDR1 is SGHRS, CDR2 YFSETQ, per germline. The trim removed 3 bases at V and 0 bases at J, leaving 3 bases unmatched. This CDR3 comprises 16 residues. CDR3 in DNA: TGCGCCAGCAGCTGGGGACAGGGGAGCTCTGGAAACACCATATATTTT. As protein: CASSWGQGSSGNTIYF. Based on the CDR3 plus reference TRBV5-1 and TRBJ1-3, the full variable domain is KAGVTQTPRYLIKTRGQQVTLSCSPISGHRSVSWYQQTPGQGLQFLFEYFSETQRNKGNFPGRFSGRQFSNSRSEMNVSTLELGDSALYLCASSWGQGSSGNTIYFGEGSWLTVV.

This clonotype has a handful of counts. The J gene is TRBJ2-6, the V gene TRBV4-3; D ambiguous. The CDR3 covers 16 residues. Germline V gives CDR1 LGHNA, CDR2 YSLEER. V dropped 1 base and J dropped 0 bases, with 7 bases sitting between them. CDR3 loop: CASSQAFASGANVLTF. The CDR3 DNA follows: TGCGCCAGCAGCCAAGCCTTCGCCTCTGGGGCCAACGTCCTGACTTTC.

The chain couples TRBV7-9 to TRBJ2-7; the D is unclear. The V and J ends lost 5 bases and 0 bases respectively, with 11 bases between them. This CDR3 has 14 amino acids. Germline V CDR1 and CDR2: SEHNR, FQNEAQ (reference sequence). The CDR3 nucleotides read TGTGCCAGCAGCCCCCCCGTGAGCTCCTACGAGCAGTACTTC. Amino acid sequence: CASSPPVSSYEQYF.

The CDR3 spells CASSSRTSGAPYEQYF. The CDR3 nucleotides are TGTGCCAGCAGCTCGCGGACTAGCGGAGCCCCCTACGAGCAGTACTTC. The rearrangement joins TRBV7-8 to TRBJ2-7, with TRBD2 matching 10 bases. CDR3 length: 16 residues. V lost 4 bases and J lost 2; bases outside the gene matches: 8. CDR1 and CDR2 from the germline V gene are SGHVS and FQNEAQ.

This sequence joins TRBV3-1 and TRBJ2-1; the match to TRBD2 covers 12 bases. Germline trimming cut 0 bases from V and 9 bases from J; bases unmatched to any gene: 6. Looked up from germline, CDR1 is LGHDT and CDR2 is YNNKEL (reference sequence). The CDR3 extends over 16 amino acids. The CDR3 coding sequence is TGTGCCAGCAGCCAAGAAAGGCTAGCGGGAGGGGCTGAGCAGTTCTTC. It specifies CASSQERLAGGAEQFF.

This clonotype was observed a handful of times. The rearrangement uses TRBV6-1 and TRBJ1-2; D is unresolved. This CDR3 spans 12 amino acids. Germline CDR1 and CDR2: MNHNS and SASEGT. Trimming left V 7 bases short and J 4 bases short, with 10 bases between. CDR3 in amino acids: CASNLESYGYTF. The DNA for the CDR3 is TGTGCCAGCAACCTGGAGAGCTATGGCTACACCTTC.

This clonotype was recorded many times. The chain has TRBV15 and TRBJ1-5; no definite D call. The CDR3 runs to 14 residues. Trimming stripped 0 bases from V and 3 bases from J, with 6 bases between. Looked up from germline, CDR1 is LNHNV and CDR2 is YYDKDF (reference sequence). CDR3 sequence reads: CATSRDLNNQPQHF. As DNA, the CDR3 is TGTGCCACCAGCAGAGATCTGAACAATCAGCCCCAGCATTTT.

The chain joins TRBV7-2 to TRBJ2-7; D unclear. Per the germline V gene, CDR1 is SGHTA and CDR2 is FQGNSA. This CDR3 has 14 residues. V was cut by 2 bases and J by 3 bases, with 11 bases left in between. CDR3 protein: CASSLRQFNYEQYF. CDR3 in DNA: TGTGCCAGCAGCTTACGGCAGTTCAACTACGAGCAGTACTTC.

This clonotype was seen many times. V gene TRBV7-6 combines with J gene TRBJ1-3; 8 bases align to TRBD1. CDR3 length equals 13 residues. Germline trimming cut 5 bases from V and 7 bases from J; bases unmatched to any gene: 4. Germline V gene sequence: CDR1 SGHVS, CDR2 FNYEAQ. Written as DNA, the CDR3 is TGTGCCAGCAGCAGTGGACAGGGCAACACCATATATTTT. This codes for CASSSGQGNTIYF.